This T cell receptor beta chain was captured in a study of shared clonotypes between healthy human individuals. The study drew its donors from healthy HIV-negative adults without recent acute infections or vaccinations. Caucasian adults living in Nashville, Tennessee, provided all samples. Naive CD45RA+ and memory CD45RA-negative subsets were split from CD4+ cells. The table came from immunoSEQ multiplex PCR; TCRdb's copy has only in-frame clones and leaves some out. The sample has approximately 350,000 clones; less than 85% are singletons. CDR1 and CDR2 from the germline V gene are SQVTM and ANQGSEA. V was shortened by 2 bases and J by 2 bases, with 12 bases between the two germline ends. This CDR3 contains 14 residues.

The V and J genes are TRBV29-1 and TRBJ1-2; D remains unclear. Sequenced: memory CD4+ T cells sorted from blood. The subset denotes: CD45RA-negative fraction. This sequence was found in a man under 40 in good health. The CDR3 region is CSVESSAENYGYTF. In DNA form, the CDR3 reads TGCAGCGTTGAATCGTCGGCAGAGAACTATGGCTACACCTTC.